The 6 T cell receptor beta chains below were found in one sample sequenced in a study of early T cells in non-severe SARS-CoV-2 infection. Using its own MiXCR run on the 5' RACE reads, TCRdb lists one record per CDR3 protein. The table includes tens of thousands of distinct CDR3 sequences, 7.9% detected once. The material was whole blood, obtained at baseline. Receptors originate from an adult who was a healthcare worker with PCR-confirmed SARS-CoV-2 infection or an uninfected control (not recorded which).

This clonotype was found a few times. Its ends do not fully match the called genes, so a read error is possible. The chain carries TRBV28 and TRBJ2-7; 7 nucleotides match TRBD1. Germline CDR1 MDHEN, CDR2 SYDVKM. This CDR3 has 14 amino acids. The CDR3 nucleotides are TGTGCCAGCAGTCCCAAACCACCCCGGGACAGACAGGACTTC. Its translation: CASSPKPPRDRQDF.

This clonotype was observed at least ten times. V and J are TRBV28 and TRBJ1-2; 8 bases line up with TRBD1. Germline V lookup: CDR1 MDHEN, CDR2 SYDVKM. With 8 bases clipped from V and 8 bases from J, the junction kept 10 bases outside the gene matches. The CDR3 is made up of 13 amino acids. This CDR3 is CASCSRGRLGYTF. CDR3 bases: TGTGCCAGCTGCTCCAGGGGGCGACTCGGCTACACCTTC.

This clonotype was picked up many times. The V and J genes are TRBV20-1 and TRBJ2-3, with TRBD1 matching 8 bases. The CDR3 sequence is 14 residues long. J gave up 4 bases and V 3 bases, and 6 bases lay outside the gene matches. CDR1 and CDR2 from the germline V gene are DFQATT and SNEGSKA (reference sequence). The CDR3 sequence is CSASLGQGADTQYF. In nucleotides, the CDR3 is TGCAGTGCTAGCCTAGGACAGGGTGCAGATACGCAGTATTTT.

J is TRBJ2-2 and V is TRBV4-1; D remains unclear. The germline gives CDR1 MGHRA, CDR2 YSYEKL. Trimming shortened V by 2 bases and J by 6 bases, and 7 bases separated the two germline ends. This CDR3 has 13 residues. CDR3 in DNA: TGCGCCAGCAGCCAACGGACGGCCGGGGAGCTGTTTTTT. Translation: CASSQRTAGELFF.

The table lists this clonotype with many counts. This chain joins TRBV7-2 and TRBJ2-7; 8 nucleotides line up with TRBD1. The CDR3 totals 15 residues. Germline V CDR1 and CDR2: SGHTA, FQGNSA. Trimming at V came to 2 bases and at J to 6 bases, leaving 9 bases not matched to a gene. CDR3 amino acids: CASSLHRGLLGEQYF. The DNA of the CDR3 is TGTGCCAGCAGCTTACACAGGGGGTTATTAGGCGAGCAGTACTTC.

There are many counts of this clonotype. The rearrangement joins TRBV20-1 to TRBJ2-2; 9 bases fit TRBD1. V shed 0 bases, J shed 4 bases, and the junction held 9 bases outside the gene matches. The CDR3 has 17 amino acids. The germline V gene encodes CDR1 DFQATT and CDR2 SNEGSKA (reference sequence). CDR3 bases: TGCAGTGCTAGAGATCGCGACAGGGGGTATAGCACCGGGGAGCTGTTTTTT. Translating gives CSARDRDRGYSTGELFF.